These 28 T cell receptor beta chains were all obtained from the same sample, sequenced in a study of shared clonotypes between healthy human individuals. Profiled with immunoSEQ multiplex PCR; TCRdb holds only in-frame clones, not every one. The sample lists approximately 2.1 million clones, 93% occurring once. The sequenced material came from naive CD4+ T cells from PBMCs. Specified subset: CD45RA+ positively selected. All receptors derive from a man between 18 and 29 years old in good health. Some clones in this sample may be carry-over from other donors' samples.

The rearrangement uses TRBV6-5 and TRBJ2-7; the D gene is possibly TRBD2 (6 bases). The CDR3 has 16 amino acids. Germline CDR1 reads MNHEY; CDR2 reads SVGAGI. V was shortened by 0 bases and J by 2 bases, with 14 bases between the two germline ends. CDR3 residues: CASSYSPGDPPYEQYF. The CDR3 bases are TGTGCCAGCAGTTACTCCCCGGGGGATCCCCCCTACGAGCAGTACTTC.

This clone appeared once. The gene calls are TRBV5-4 and TRBJ2-5; 10 nucleotides line up with TRBD2. The J call may be wrong; the DNA end is better matched by TRBJ2-7. The CDR3 runs to 14 residues. Germline CDR1 and CDR2: SGHNT and YYREEE (reference sequence). CDR3 coding DNA: TGTGCCAGCAGCCGACAGACTAGCGGGTACGAGCAGTACTTC. This gives the protein CASSRQTSGYEQYF.

The gene calls are TRBV5-1 and TRBJ2-3; TRBD2 aligns across 8 bases. Germline values: CDR1 SGHRS, CDR2 YFSETQ. V lost 6 bases and J lost 1; bases outside the gene matches: 10. The CDR3 extends over 16 amino acids. In DNA, the CDR3 is TGCGCCAGCACTCATCTAAAAGCGGGAGGCACAGATACGCAGTATTTT. It yields the protein CASTHLKAGGTDTQYF.

The V gene is TRBV5-1, the J gene TRBJ1-2; no definite D call. V was trimmed by 0 bases and J by 5 bases, leaving 14 bases between them. The germline V gene encodes CDR1 SGHRS and CDR2 YFSETQ. This CDR3 comprises 15 residues. This CDR3 is CASSLDEGMRYGYTF. Written as DNA, the CDR3 is TGCGCCAGCAGCTTGGATGAGGGAATGAGGTATGGCTACACCTTC.

The chain recombines TRBV28 with TRBJ2-1, with D perhaps TRBD2 (5 bases). The CDR3 has 12 residues. The V end lost 8 bases, the J end lost 4 bases, and 9 bases lay between the germline ends. The V gene's germline CDR1 is MDHEN and CDR2 SYDVKM. This CDR3 reads CASGGEYNEQFF. The CDR3 DNA follows: TGTGCCAGCGGAGGAGAGTACAATGAGCAGTTCTTC.

This chain joins TRBV28 and TRBJ2-1, with TRBD2 matching over 8 bases. CDR1 and CDR2 (germline): MDHEN, SYDVKM. The CDR3 has 16 amino acids. V trimming: 3 bases; J trimming: 9 bases; junction bases outside the gene matches: 13. CDR3: CASSFPRSGTRGEQFF. The CDR3 bases are TGTGCCAGCAGTTTCCCTAGATCAGGGACTAGGGGTGAGCAGTTCTTC. The entire variable domain, with the rest obtained from reference TRBV28 and TRBJ2-1, is as follows: DVKVTQSSRYLVKRTGEKVFLECVQDMDHENMFWYRQDPGLGLRLIYFSYDVKMKEKGDIPEGYSVSREKKERFSLILESASTNQTSMYLCASSFPRSGTRGEQFFGPGTRLTVL.

Regarding this clone: The identical CDR3 is also encoded by other nucleotide sequences in the sample. This chain joins TRBV5-1 and TRBJ2-5; 8 nucleotides match TRBD1. The J segment lost 2 bases and the V segment lost 4 bases, leaving 7 bases of the junction unmatched. From germline, CDR1 is SGHRS and CDR2 YFSETQ. The CDR3 consists of 15 residues. The CDR3 region is CASSSGQGGQETQYF. The CDR3 bases are TGCGCCAGCAGCAGCGGACAGGGCGGACAAGAGACCCAGTACTTC.

The chain links TRBV7-9 to TRBJ1-2; 9 bases fit TRBD1. In germline, CDR1 is SEHNR, CDR2 FQNEAQ (reference sequence). V shed 1 base, J shed 6 bases, and the junction held 9 bases outside the gene matches. The CDR3 extends over 16 amino acids. In DNA form, the CDR3 reads TGTGCCAGCAGCTTAGGATTGCGGACAGGGGTCAATGGCTACACCTTC. Translation gives CASSLGLRTGVNGYTF.

This clone was observed a single time. The chain uses TRBV28 and TRBJ1-4; D is ambiguous. Germline V gene lookup returns CDR1 MDHEN and CDR2 SYDVKM. The CDR3 has 14 amino acids. The V and J ends lost 6 bases and 3 bases respectively, with 11 bases between them. For the CDR3, the DNA is TGTGCCAGCAGAGGCGAGGCCGCTAATGAAAAACTGTTTTTT. Protein product: CASRGEAANEKLFF.

This clone showed up just once. The J gene is TRBJ2-1, the V gene TRBV7-9, with a tentative D call TRBD2 (6 bases). The CDR3 extends over 14 amino acids. V was shortened by 5 bases and J by 9 bases, with 17 bases between the two germline ends. Looked up from germline, CDR1 is SEHNR and CDR2 is FQNEAQ (reference sequence). Here the CDR3 reads CASSHFSGDFEQFF. In DNA, the CDR3 is TGTGCCAGCAGCCACTTCTCGGGGGACTTTGAGCAGTTCTTC.

The genes are TRBV6-5 and TRBJ1-5; no firm D call. CDR3 length equals 15 residues. V lost 0 bases to trimming and J lost 0 bases, with 6 bases between them. Germline V gene data show CDR1 as MNHEY and CDR2 as SVGAGI. CDR3 nucleotides: TGTGCCAGCAGTTACTCTGTAAATAGCAATCAGCCCCAGCATTTT. It is translated as CASSYSVNSNQPQHF.

V gene TRBV5-5 combines with J gene TRBJ2-7; D is unclear. The CDR3 length is 16 residues. The V end was cut by 2 bases, the J end by 2 bases, with 17 bases between. Germline V gene sequence: CDR1 SGHKS, CDR2 YYEKEE (reference sequence). The CDR3 loop is CASSFDYGSLTYEQYF. CDR3 DNA sequence: TGTGCCAGCAGCTTCGATTACGGGTCATTGACCTACGAGCAGTACTTC.

The chain uses TRBV5-1 and TRBJ2-2; weak D call: TRBD1 (7 bases). The germline gives CDR1 SGHRS, CDR2 YFSETQ. The ends were cut back, 3 bases at V and 5 bases at J, with 14 bases in the middle. There are 15 residues in the CDR3. The CDR3 sequence: CASSSLRGDTGELFF. The CDR3 nucleotides are TGCGCCAGCAGCTCCCTCAGGGGGGATACCGGGGAGCTGTTTTTT.

This clone was counted a single time. This chain connects TRBV11-3 to TRBJ2-3; TRBD1 agrees at 7 bases. V lost 0 bases, J lost 2 bases, and 2 bases stayed unmatched. CDR3 length: 15 residues. Per the germline V gene, CDR1 is SGHNT and CDR2 is YENEEA. DNA of the CDR3: TGTGCCAGCAGCTTAGAGGGACAGCTCACAGATACGCAGTATTTT. As protein: CASSLEGQLTDTQYF.

In the case of this clone: The identical CDR3 is also encoded by other nucleotide sequences in the sample. The chain has TRBV19 and TRBJ2-7; TRBD2 matches 14 bases. CDR3 size: 14 residues. V trimming: 6 bases; J trimming: 4 bases; junction bases outside the gene matches: 2. Germline V gene data show CDR1 as LNHDA and CDR2 as SQIVND (reference sequence). CDR3: CASRRTSGRYEQYF. The DNA of the CDR3 is TGTGCCAGTAGGAGGACTAGCGGGAGGTACGAGCAGTACTTC. Combining the CDR3 with reference TRBV19 and TRBJ2-7 gives the whole variable domain DGGITQSPKYLFRKEGQNVTLSCEQNLNHDAMYWYRQDPGQGLRLIYYSQIVNDFQKGDIAEGYSVSREKKESFPLTVTSAQKNPTAFYLCASRRTSGRYEQYFGPGTRLTVT.

The rearrangement uses TRBV27 and TRBJ1-5; D is perhaps TRBD1 (6 bases). Germline CDR1 is MNHEY and CDR2 is SMNVEV (reference sequence). V lost 6 bases and J lost 2, with 11 bases in between. The CDR3 consists of 14 residues. CDR3 DNA: TGTGCCAGCAGCTCACAGGGTCGCAATCAGCCCCAGCATTTT. Protein sequence: CASSSQGRNQPQHF.

The chain uses TRBV5-1 and TRBJ2-7, with 10 bases aligning to TRBD2. V lost 4 bases, J lost 3 bases, and 7 bases stayed unmatched. CDR1 SGHRS and CDR2 YFSETQ come from the germline V gene. CDR3 size: 15 residues. Here the CDR3 DNA reads TGCGCCAGCAGCCCCCGGGTAGCGGGAGGCTACGAGCAGTACTTC. Protein sequence: CASSPRVAGGYEQYF.

The chain is built from TRBV5-1 and TRBJ2-3; 12 bases agree with TRBD2. With 0 bases clipped from V and 2 bases from J, the junction kept 10 bases outside the gene matches. This CDR3 is 19 amino acids long. Germline CDR1 SGHRS, CDR2 YFSETQ. DNA for the CDR3: TGCGCCAGCAGCTTGGCCCAAGCTAGCGGGAGGGCCTTCACAGATACGCAGTATTTT. Translated, it gives CASSLAQASGRAFTDTQYF.

In the case of this clone: Other DNA sequences in the sample encode the same CDR3. The J gene is TRBJ2-5, the V gene TRBV5-1, with 14 bases aligning to TRBD2. The CDR3 totals 15 residues. The trim removed 4 bases at V and 4 bases at J, leaving 3 bases unmatched. Germline loops: CDR1 SGHRS, CDR2 YFSETQ. The CDR3 DNA reads as TGCGCCAGCAGCCTAGGACTAGCGGGAGGAGAGACCCAGTACTTC. It yields the protein CASSLGLAGGETQYF.

J is TRBJ2-7 and V is TRBV25-1, with TRBD2 identical over 9 bases. There are 15 residues in the CDR3. Germline lookup yields CDR1 MGHDK and CDR2 SYGVNS. Germline trimming cut 8 bases from V and 1 base from J; bases unmatched to any gene: 9. CDR3 residues: CASGPAGGGSYEQYF. CDR3 nucleotide sequence: TGTGCCAGCGGACCAGCGGGAGGCGGATCCTACGAGCAGTACTTC.

The count of this clone is one. The chain recombines TRBV5-1 with TRBJ2-7, with D uncertain. CDR1 and CDR2 (germline): SGHRS, YFSETQ. Trimming took 5 bases from V and 6 from J, leaving 21 bases between them. There are 15 residues in the CDR3. In DNA form, the CDR3 reads TGCGCCAGCAGGGATATCGTCTCCGGTTGGAGCGAGCAGTACTTC. Translation: CASRDIVSGWSEQYF.

This rearrangement joins TRBV10-3 to TRBJ2-1, with 11 bases fitting TRBD2. Trimming took 6 bases from V and 6 from J; bases not matched to a gene: 7. The CDR3 runs 15 residues. Germline CDR1 is ENHRY and CDR2 is SYGVKD. The CDR3: CAISALAGGTNEQFF. CDR3 nucleotides: TGTGCCATCAGCGCTCTAGCGGGAGGCACCAATGAGCAGTTCTTC.

The chain employs TRBV11-2 and TRBJ2-2, with 13 positions matching TRBD2. The CDR3 covers 18 residues. J gave up 1 base and V 5 bases, and 7 bases lay outside the gene matches. Germline V gene lookup returns CDR1 SGHAT and CDR2 FQNNGV. The CDR3 is CASSPRLAGGLNTGELFF. The CDR3 nucleotides read TGTGCCAGCAGCCCCCGACTAGCGGGAGGCCTGAACACCGGGGAGCTGTTTTTT.

The V and J genes are TRBV2 and TRBJ2-2; 10 bases are a match to TRBD1. The J segment lost 6 bases and the V segment lost 7 bases, leaving 8 bases of the junction unmatched. Germline V CDR1 and CDR2: SNHLY, FYNNEI. This CDR3 comprises 15 residues. CDR3 coding DNA: TGTGCCAGCACCCCGGGACAGGGGTCCCCCGGGGAGCTGTTTTTT. Protein: CASTPGQGSPGELFF.

The chain carries TRBV6-4 and TRBJ2-3; 8 positions match TRBD1. The CDR3 is 15 amino acids. V trimming: 0 bases; J trimming: 3 bases; junction bases outside the gene matches: 2. In germline, CDR1 is MRHNA, CDR2 SNTAGT. The CDR3 coding sequence is TGTGCCAGCAGTGACTCTGGACAGGGAACAGATACGCAGTATTTT. This sequence encodes CASSDSGQGTDTQYF.

The chain employs TRBV27 and TRBJ2-7; no reliable D call. This CDR3 spans 15 amino acids. V was shortened by 1 base and J by 2 bases, with 12 bases between the two germline ends. Germline CDR1 MNHEY, CDR2 SMNVEV (reference sequence). CDR3 DNA sequence: TGTGCCAGCAGTTTATTATCGGGTGTCACCTACGAGCAGTACTTC. This encodes CASSLLSGVTYEQYF.

V and J are TRBV2 and TRBJ2-5, with D uncertain. V was cut by 1 base and J by 5 bases, with 5 bases left in between. CDR3 length: 12 residues. The germline V gene has CDR1 SNHLY and CDR2 FYNNEI. CDR3 bases: TGTGCCAGCAGTGAAGAGAGGGAGACCCAGTACTTC. Its translation is CASSEERETQYF.

This clone was detected only a few times. The rearrangement links TRBV9 to TRBJ2-7; 8 nucleotides line up with TRBD2. Trimming cost V 3 bases and J 3 bases; bases outside gene matches: 8. Per germline, CDR1 SGDLS and CDR2 YYNGEE. The CDR3 totals 15 residues. The CDR3 DNA follows: TGTGCCAGCAGCGGGGCTAGCGGGTATTTCTACGAGCAGTACTTC. Translated: CASSGASGYFYEQYF.